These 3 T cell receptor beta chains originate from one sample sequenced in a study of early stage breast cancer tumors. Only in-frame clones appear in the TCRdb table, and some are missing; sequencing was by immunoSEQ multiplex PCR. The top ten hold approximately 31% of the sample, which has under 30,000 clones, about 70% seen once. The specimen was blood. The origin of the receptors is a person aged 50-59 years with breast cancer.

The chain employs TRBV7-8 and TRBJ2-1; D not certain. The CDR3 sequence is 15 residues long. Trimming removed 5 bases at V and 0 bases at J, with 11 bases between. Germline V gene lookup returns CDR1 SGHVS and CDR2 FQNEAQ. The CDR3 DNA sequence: TGTGCCAGCAGCCCACAGTTTACCTCCTACAATGAGCAGTTCTTC. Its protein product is CASSPQFTSYNEQFF.

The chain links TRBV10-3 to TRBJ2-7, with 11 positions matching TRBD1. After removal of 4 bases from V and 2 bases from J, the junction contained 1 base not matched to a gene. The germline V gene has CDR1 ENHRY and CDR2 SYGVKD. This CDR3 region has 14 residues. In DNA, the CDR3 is TGTGCCATCAGTGGGGACAGGGGGGCCTACGAGCAGTACTTC. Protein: CAISGDRGAYEQYF.

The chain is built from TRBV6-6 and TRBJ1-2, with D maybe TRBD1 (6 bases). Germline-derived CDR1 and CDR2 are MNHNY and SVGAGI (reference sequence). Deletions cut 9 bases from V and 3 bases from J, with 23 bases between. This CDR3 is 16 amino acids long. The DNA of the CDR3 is TGTGCCAGTATCCCTCCGCCAGGGGCCCAGGACTATGGCTACACCTTC. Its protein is CASIPPPGAQDYGYTF.